This is a list of T cell receptor beta chains from one sample in a study of blood T cell repertoires in COVID-19. The table came from immunoSEQ multiplex PCR; TCRdb's copy has only in-frame clones and leaves some out. Among around 270,000 clones listed, around nine tenths were seen once. Source material: PBMCs or T cells enriched from blood (not recorded which). These receptor sequences come from a woman aged 40 to 50 who had been exposed to COVID-19. Both conserved end residues are part of each CDR3.

v_call	cdr3_aa
TRBV28	CASSLWGANYGYTF
TRBV18	CASSPLASGRPGSETQYF
TRBV24-1	CATADTSGSNEQFF
TRBV4-3	CASSQGGGSRETQYF
TRBV2	CASSPPLAGDTQYF
TRBV6-2/TRBV6-3	CASSYADWDEQYF
TRBV28	CASSLGGQGLNSPLHF
TRBV29-1	CSTTGTEDYGYTF
TRBV7-9	CASSPQGTNTEAFF
TRBV15	CATSRDRRQQETQYF
TRBV30	CACLPGLAPNTGELFF
TRBV5-4	CASSFLGDRYNYGYTF
TRBV25-1	CASSGIGGSAEAFF
TRBV7-2	CASSLALSNTEAFF
TRBV27	CASSFGWSGRANNEQFF
TRBV24-1	CATSDRGHFEETQYF